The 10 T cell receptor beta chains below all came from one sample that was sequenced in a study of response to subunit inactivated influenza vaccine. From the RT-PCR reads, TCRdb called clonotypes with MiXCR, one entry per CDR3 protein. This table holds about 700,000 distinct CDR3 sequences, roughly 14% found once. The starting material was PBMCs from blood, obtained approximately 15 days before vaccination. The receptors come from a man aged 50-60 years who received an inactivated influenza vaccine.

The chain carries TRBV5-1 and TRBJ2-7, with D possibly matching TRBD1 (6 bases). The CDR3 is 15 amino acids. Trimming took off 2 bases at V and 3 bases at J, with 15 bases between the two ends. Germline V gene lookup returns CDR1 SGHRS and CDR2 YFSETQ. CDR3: CASSFGWTENYEQYF. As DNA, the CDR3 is TGCGCCAGCAGCTTTGGTTGGACAGAAAACTACGAGCAGTACTTC.

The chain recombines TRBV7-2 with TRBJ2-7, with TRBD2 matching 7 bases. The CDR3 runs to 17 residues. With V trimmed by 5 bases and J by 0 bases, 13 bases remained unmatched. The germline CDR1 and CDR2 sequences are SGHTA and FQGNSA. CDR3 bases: TGTGCCAGCAGCGTCATTGGGGGAGGGCCCGCCTCCTACGAGCAGTACTTC. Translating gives CASSVIGGGPASYEQYF.

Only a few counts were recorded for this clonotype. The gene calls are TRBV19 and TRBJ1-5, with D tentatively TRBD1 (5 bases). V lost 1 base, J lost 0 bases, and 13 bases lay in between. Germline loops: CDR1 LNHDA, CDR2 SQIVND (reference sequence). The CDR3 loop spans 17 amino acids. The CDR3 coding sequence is TGTGCCAGTAGTATAGCACAGGCGATCTATAGCAATCAGCCCCAGCATTTT. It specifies CASSIAQAIYSNQPQHF. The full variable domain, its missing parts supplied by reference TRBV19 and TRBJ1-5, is DGGITQSPKYLFRKEGQNVTLSCEQNLNHDAMYWYRQDPGQGLRLIYYSQIVNDFQKGDIAEGYSVSREKKESFPLTVTSAQKNPTAFYLCASSIAQAIYSNQPQHFGDGTRLSIL.

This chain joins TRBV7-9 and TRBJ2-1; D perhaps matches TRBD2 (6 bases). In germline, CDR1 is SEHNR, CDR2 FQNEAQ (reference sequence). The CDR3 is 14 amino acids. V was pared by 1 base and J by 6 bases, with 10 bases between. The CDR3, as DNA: TGTGCCAGCAGCTTAGAGACTAGACCCAATGAGCAGTTCTTC. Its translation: CASSLETRPNEQFF. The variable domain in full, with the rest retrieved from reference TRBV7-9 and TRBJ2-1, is DTGVSQNPRHKITKRGQNVTFRCDPISEHNRLYWYRQTLGQGPEFLTYFQNEAQLEKSRLLSDRFSAERPKGSFSTLEIQRTEQGDSAMYLCASSLETRPNEQFFGPGTRLTVL.

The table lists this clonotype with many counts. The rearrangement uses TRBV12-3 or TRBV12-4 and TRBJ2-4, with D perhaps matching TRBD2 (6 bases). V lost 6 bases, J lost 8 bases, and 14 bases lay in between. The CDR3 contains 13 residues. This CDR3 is CASRMTSRDIQYF. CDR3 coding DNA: TGTGCCAGCAGGATGACTAGTCGGGACATTCAGTACTTC.

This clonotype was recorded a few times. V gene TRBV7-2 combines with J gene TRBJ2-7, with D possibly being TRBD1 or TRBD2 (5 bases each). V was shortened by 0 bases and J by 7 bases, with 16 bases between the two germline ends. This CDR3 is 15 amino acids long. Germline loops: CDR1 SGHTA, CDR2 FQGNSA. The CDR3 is CASSLATTTWGEQYF. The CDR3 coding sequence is TGTGCCAGCAGCTTAGCTACTACCACCTGGGGGGAGCAGTACTTC.

Written as DNA, the CDR3 is TGTGCCAGCAGTTCAGGGACAGCTAGCACAGATACGCAGTATTTT. This gives the protein CASSSGTASTDTQYF. The genes are TRBV28 and TRBJ2-3; 7 bases are shared with TRBD1. The germline CDR1 and CDR2 sequences are MDHEN and SYDVKM. The CDR3 covers 15 residues. J gave up 0 bases and V 4 bases, and 4 bases lay outside the gene matches.

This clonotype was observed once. For the CDR3, the DNA is TGTGCCATCAGTGATCTCGGGCCTGCACTAGCGTCGCAGTACTTC. Residues: CAISDLGPALASQYF. The rearrangement links TRBV10-3 to TRBJ2-7; 7 positions match TRBD2. The CDR3 has 15 residues. After removal of 3 bases from V and 9 bases from J, the junction contained 14 bases not matched to a gene. The V gene's germline CDR1 is ENHRY and CDR2 SYGVKD.

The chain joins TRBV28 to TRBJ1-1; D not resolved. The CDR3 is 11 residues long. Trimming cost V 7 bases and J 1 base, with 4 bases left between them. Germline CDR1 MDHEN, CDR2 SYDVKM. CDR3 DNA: TGTGCCAGCATTGAGAACACTGAAGCTTTCTTT. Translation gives CASIENTEAFF.

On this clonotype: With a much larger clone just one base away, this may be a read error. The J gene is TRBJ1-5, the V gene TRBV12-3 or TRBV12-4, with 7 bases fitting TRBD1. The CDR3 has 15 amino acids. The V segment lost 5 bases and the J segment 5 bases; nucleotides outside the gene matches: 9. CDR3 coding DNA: TGTGCCAGCAGTCCGAGCAGGGGGAAGTATCAGCCCCAGCATTTT. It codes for CASSPSRGKYQPQHF.